This T cell receptor (beta chain) emerged from a study of blood T cell repertoires in COVID-19. Across the whole study: The origin of the acute and convalescent COVID-19 samples was the United States, Italy and Spain. Sample material is recorded as cDNA or gDNA derived from T cells, B-cell-depleted T cells, or PBMCs.

Participants' own reports of clinical history determined their cohort assignment. Authors' analysis steps: For nucleated cells, counts were estimated from reference gene primer amplification. Some clones are missing from TCRdb's copy, which holds only in-frame ones; the method was immunoSEQ multiplex PCR. D and trimming come from the DNA, and the V and J calls and clone size come from that table. Of 350,000 to 450,000 clones in the sample, 88% were seen once. The CDR3 sequence is 10 residues long. Trimming took 8 bases from V and 14 from J, leaving 13 bases between them. Germline assignment: CDR1 SGHAT and CDR2 FQNNGV.

The specimen was PBMCs or T cells enriched from blood (not recorded which). The gene calls are TRBV11-2 and TRBJ2-1; a weak D match, TRBD1 (6 bases). The source of this sequence is a young woman who had been exposed to COVID-19. The CDR3 region is CASSGTGKFF. In DNA, the CDR3 is TGTGCCAGCTCCGGCACAGGGAAGTTCTTC.